Reported below is one T cell receptor (beta chain). The sample belongs to a study of naive and memory T cell subsets. Alpha and beta libraries were amplified separately from the second PCR onward. The beta constant-region primer was an equimolar mix of two oligonucleotides covering TRBC1 and TRBC2. Ligated cDNA was amplified by four rounds of PCR with nested alpha and beta constant-region primers and SP2. TCRdb reanalysed the UMI-ligation and nested PCR reads using MiXCR and keeps one entry per CDR3 protein. The data hold around 4,300 distinct CDR3 sequences, with roughly 5.6% observed a single time. Losses at the gene ends were 2 bases for V and 2 bases for J; bases not matched to a gene: 15. The CDR3 runs to 19 residues. The germline V gene encodes CDR1 DFQATT and CDR2 SNEGSKA (reference sequence).

The material sequenced was effector memory CD8+ T cells from blood. Subset indicated: effector memory, CD45RA- CD27-. The sequence derives from a human donor in good health. The V gene is TRBV20-1, the J gene TRBJ2-5, with 12 bases fitting TRBD2. The CDR3 loop is CSARLAGGQETQWQETQYF. CDR3 in DNA: TGCAGTGCTAGACTAGCGGGAGGGCAAGAGACCCAGTGGCAAGAGACCCAGTACTTC.